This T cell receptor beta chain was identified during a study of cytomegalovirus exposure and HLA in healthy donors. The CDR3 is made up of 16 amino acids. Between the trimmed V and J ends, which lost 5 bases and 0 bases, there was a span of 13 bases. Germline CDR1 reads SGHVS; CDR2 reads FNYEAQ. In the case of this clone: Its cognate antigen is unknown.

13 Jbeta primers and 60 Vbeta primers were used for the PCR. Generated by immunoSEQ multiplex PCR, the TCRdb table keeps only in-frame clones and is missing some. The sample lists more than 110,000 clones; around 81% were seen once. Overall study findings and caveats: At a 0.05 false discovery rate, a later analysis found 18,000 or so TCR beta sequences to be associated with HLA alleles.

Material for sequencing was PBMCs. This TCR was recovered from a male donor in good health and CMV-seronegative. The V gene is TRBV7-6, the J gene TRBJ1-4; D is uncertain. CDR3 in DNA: TGTGCCAGCAGCCTGCGGGTCAGTGCAACTAATGAAAAACTGTTTTTT. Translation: CASSLRVSATNEKLFF.